Included here is one T cell receptor beta chain sequence, with context. V lost 0 bases and J lost 2, with 18 bases in between. Looked up from germline, CDR1 is SGHDT and CDR2 is YYEEEE. The length of the CDR3 is 18 residues. This sample was included in a study of blood T cell repertoires in COVID-19. Repertoires were generated with immunoSEQ multiplex PCR, while TCRdb's copy carries only in-frame clones and drops some. Among tens of thousands of clones, over 80% were seen once, and the ten largest hold around 6.7%. The sample consisted of peripheral blood. The V call is TRBV5-6, the J call TRBJ1-3, with D maybe TRBD1 (5 bases). This receptor was taken from a woman aged 45-65 years with acute or convalescent COVID-19. This chain's CDR3 is CASSLVGGWEVPGNTIYF. CDR3 in DNA: TGTGCCAGCAGCTTGGTGGGGGGTTGGGAAGTACCTGGAAACACCATATATTTT.